This T cell receptor beta chain is from a study of blood T cell repertoires in COVID-19. The CDR3 is made up of 15 amino acids. Per germline, CDR1 SGHVS and CDR2 FQNEAQ. The V gene lost 3 bases and the J gene lost 7 bases, with 18 bases spanning the gap. The table came from immunoSEQ multiplex PCR; TCRdb's copy has only in-frame clones and leaves some out. The sample consists of roughly 280,000 clones, 86% of them appearing once. The table lists this clone with a few counts. This TCR derives from a man aged 30 to 39 with active or convalescent COVID-19. V usage is TRBV7-8 and J usage is TRBJ1-2; D call uncertain. The sequencing input was peripheral blood. The CDR3 is CASSLSVVGEVGYTF. The CDR3 DNA reads TGTGCCAGCAGCTTGTCCGTTGTAGGTGAGGTTGGCTACACCTTC.